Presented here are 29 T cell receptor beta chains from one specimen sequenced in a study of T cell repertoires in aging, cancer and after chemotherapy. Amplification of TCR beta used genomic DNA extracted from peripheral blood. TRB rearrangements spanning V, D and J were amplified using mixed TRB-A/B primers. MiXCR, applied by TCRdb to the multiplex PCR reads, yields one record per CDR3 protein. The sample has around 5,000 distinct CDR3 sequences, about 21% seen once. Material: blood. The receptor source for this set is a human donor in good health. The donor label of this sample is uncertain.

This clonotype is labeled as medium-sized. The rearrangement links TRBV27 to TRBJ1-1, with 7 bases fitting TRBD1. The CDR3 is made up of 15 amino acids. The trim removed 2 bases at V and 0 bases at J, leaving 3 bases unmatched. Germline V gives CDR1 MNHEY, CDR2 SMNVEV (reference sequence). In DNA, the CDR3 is TGTGCCAGCAGTTTAGTGGGACAGTTGAACACTGAAGCTTTCTTT. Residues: CASSLVGQLNTEAFF.

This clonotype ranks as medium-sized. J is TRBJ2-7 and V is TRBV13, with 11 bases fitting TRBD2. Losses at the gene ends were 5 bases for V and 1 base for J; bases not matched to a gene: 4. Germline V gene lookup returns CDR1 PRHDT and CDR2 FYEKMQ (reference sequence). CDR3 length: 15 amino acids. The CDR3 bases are TGTGCCAGCAGCCCGGGACTAGCGGATTCCTACGAGCAGTACTTC. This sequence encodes CASSPGLADSYEQYF.

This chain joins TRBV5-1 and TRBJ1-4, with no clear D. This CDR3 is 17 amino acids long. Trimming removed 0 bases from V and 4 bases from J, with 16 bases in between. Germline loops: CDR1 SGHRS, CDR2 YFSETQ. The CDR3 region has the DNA TGCGCCAGCAGCTTGGGTGGCGGACCCGGAGTTAATGAAAAACTGTTTTTT. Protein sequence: CASSLGGGPGVNEKLFF.

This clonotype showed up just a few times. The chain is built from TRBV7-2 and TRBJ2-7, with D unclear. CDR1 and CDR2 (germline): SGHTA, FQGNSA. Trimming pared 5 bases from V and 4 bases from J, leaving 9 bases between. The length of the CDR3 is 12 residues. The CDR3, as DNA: TGTGCCAGCAGCACCGGCAGGTACGAGCAGTACTTC. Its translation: CASSTGRYEQYF.

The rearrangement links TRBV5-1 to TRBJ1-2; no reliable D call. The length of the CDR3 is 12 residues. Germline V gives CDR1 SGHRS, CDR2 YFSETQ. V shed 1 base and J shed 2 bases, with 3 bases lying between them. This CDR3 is CASSLSNYGYTF. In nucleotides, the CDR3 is TGCGCCAGCAGCTTGTCCAACTATGGCTACACCTTC.

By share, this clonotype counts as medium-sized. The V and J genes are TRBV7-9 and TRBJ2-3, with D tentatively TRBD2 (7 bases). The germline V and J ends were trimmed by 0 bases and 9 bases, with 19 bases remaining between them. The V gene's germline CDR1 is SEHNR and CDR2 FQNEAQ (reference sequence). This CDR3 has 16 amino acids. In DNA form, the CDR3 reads TGTGCCAGCAGCTTAGCGGGGGGGCCATCCTCTACAACGCAGTATTTT. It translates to CASSLAGGPSSTTQYF.

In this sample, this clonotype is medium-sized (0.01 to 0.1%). The CDR3 loop is CASSIYNTDTQYF. The CDR3 bases are TGTGCCAGTAGTATATATAACACAGATACGCAGTATTTT. The chain couples TRBV19 to TRBJ2-3; D gene ambiguous. The CDR3 contains 13 residues. V lost 2 bases and J 2 bases, leaving 5 bases between the germline ends. Germline lookup yields CDR1 LNHDA and CDR2 SQIVND (reference sequence).

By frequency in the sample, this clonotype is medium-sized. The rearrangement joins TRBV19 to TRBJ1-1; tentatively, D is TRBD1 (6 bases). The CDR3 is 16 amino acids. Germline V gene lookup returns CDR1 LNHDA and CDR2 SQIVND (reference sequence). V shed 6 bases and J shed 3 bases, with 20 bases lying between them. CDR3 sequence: CASSHKRGRGDTEAFF. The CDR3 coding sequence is TGTGCCAGTAGCCATAAGCGGGGGCGGGGTGACACTGAAGCTTTCTTT.

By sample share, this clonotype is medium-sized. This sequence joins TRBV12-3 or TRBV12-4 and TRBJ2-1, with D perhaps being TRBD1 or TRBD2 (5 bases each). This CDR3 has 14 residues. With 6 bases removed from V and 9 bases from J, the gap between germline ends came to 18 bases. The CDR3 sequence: CASSSGTPGGEQFF. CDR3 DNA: TGTGCCAGCAGCTCCGGGACCCCTGGTGGTGAGCAGTTCTTC.

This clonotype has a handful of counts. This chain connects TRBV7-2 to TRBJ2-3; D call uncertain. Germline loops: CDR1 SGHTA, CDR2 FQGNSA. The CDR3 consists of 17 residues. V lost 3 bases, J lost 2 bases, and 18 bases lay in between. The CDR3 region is CASSFKTPGSHTDTQYF. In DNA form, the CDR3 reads TGTGCCAGCAGCTTCAAAACCCCTGGGTCTCACACAGATACGCAGTATTTT. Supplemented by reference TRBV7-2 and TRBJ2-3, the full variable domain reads GAGVSQSPSNKVTEKGKDVELRCDPISGHTALYWYRQSLGQGLEFLIYFQGNSAPDKSGLPSDRFSAERTGGSVSTLTIQRTQQEDSAVYLCASSFKTPGSHTDTQYFGPGTRLTVL.

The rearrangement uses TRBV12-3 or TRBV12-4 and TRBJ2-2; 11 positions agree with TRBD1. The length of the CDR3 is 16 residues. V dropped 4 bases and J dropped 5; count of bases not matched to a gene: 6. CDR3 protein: CASSSGTGGRTGELFF. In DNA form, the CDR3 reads TGTGCCAGCAGTTCGGGGACAGGGGGTCGTACCGGGGAGCTGTTTTTT.

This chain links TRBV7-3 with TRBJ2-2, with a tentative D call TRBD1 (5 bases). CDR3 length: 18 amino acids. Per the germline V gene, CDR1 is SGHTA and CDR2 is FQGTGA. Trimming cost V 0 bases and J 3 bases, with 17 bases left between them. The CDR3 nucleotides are TGTGCCAGCAGCTTAACGCAGACAGTCAACCGTGACACCGGGGAGCTGTTTTTT. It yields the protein CASSLTQTVNRDTGELFF.

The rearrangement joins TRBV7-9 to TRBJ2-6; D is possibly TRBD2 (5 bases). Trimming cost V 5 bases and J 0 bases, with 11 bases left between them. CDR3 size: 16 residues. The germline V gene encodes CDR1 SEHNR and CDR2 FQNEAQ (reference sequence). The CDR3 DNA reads TGTGCCAGCAGCCCTACCACTAGCTCTGGGGCCAACGTCCTGACTTTC. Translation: CASSPTTSSGANVLTF. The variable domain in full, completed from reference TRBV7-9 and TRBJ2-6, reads DTGVSQNPRHKITKRGQNVTFRCDPISEHNRLYWYRQTLGQGPEFLTYFQNEAQLEKSRLLSDRFSAERPKGSFSTLEIQRTEQGDSAMYLCASSPTTSSGANVLTFGAGSRLTVL.

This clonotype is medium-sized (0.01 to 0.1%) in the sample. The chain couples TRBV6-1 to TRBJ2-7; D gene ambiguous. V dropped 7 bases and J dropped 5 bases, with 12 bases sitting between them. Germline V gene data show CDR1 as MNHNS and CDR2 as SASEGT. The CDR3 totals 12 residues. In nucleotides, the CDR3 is TGTGCCAGCACTAGAGCTAACAACGAGCAGTACTTC. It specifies CASTRANNEQYF.

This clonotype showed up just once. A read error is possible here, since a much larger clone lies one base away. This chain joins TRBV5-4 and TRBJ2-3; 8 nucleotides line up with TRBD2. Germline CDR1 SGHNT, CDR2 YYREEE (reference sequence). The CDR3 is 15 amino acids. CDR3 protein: CSSSPPGGATDTQYF. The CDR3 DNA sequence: TGTTCCAGCAGCCCTCCGGGGGGGGCCACAGATACGCAGTATTTT.

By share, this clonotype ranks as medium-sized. The CDR3 nucleotides are TGTGCCAGCAGCTTAGCGCAGGCAGGGGGCACCGGGGAGCTGTTTTTT. Amino acid sequence: CASSLAQAGGTGELFF. This chain joins TRBV7-9 and TRBJ2-2; 7 bases map to TRBD1. J gave up 4 bases and V 0 bases, and 5 bases lay outside the gene matches. Germline values: CDR1 SEHNR, CDR2 FQNEAQ (reference sequence). This CDR3 region has 16 residues.

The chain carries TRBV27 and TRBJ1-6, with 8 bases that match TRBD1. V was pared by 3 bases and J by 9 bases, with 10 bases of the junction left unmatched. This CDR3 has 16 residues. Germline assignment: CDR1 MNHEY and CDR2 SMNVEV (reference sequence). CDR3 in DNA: TGTGCCAGCAGTTTCCGGGACAGGTGGTCCAGTTCACCCCTCCACTTT. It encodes CASSFRDRWSSSPLHF.

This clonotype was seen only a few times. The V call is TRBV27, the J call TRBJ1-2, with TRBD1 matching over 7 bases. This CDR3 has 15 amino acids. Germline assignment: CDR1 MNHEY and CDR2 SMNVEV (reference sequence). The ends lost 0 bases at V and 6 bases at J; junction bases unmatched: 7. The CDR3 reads CASSLSWDRFNGYTF. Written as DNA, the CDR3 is TGTGCCAGCAGTTTATCCTGGGACAGATTTAATGGCTACACCTTC.

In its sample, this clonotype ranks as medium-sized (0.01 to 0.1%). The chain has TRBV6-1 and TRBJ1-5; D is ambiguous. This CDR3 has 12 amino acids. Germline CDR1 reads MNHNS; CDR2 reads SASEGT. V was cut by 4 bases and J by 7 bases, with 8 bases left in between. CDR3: CASSASNQPQHF. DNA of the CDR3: TGTGCCAGCAGTGCAAGTAACCAGCCCCAGCATTTT.

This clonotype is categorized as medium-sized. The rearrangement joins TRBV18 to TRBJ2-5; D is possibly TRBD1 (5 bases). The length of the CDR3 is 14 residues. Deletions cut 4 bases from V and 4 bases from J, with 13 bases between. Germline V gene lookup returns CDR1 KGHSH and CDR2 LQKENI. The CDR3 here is CASSRRVDTETQYF. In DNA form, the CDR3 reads TGTGCCAGCTCACGTAGGGTGGACACAGAGACCCAGTACTTC.

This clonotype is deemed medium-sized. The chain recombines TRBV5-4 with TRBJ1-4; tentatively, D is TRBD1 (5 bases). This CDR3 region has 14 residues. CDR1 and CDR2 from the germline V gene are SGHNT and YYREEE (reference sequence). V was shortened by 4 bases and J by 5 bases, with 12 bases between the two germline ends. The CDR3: CASSPGPGNEKLFF. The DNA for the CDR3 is TGTGCCAGCAGCCCAGGGCCGGGGAATGAAAAACTGTTTTTT.

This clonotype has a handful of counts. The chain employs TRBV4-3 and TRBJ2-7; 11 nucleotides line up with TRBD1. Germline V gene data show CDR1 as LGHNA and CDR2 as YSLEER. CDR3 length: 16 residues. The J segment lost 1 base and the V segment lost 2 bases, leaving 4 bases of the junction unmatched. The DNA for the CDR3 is TGCGCCAGCAGCCAAAATGGACAGGGGGCGTCCTACGAGCAGTACTTC. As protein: CASSQNGQGASYEQYF.

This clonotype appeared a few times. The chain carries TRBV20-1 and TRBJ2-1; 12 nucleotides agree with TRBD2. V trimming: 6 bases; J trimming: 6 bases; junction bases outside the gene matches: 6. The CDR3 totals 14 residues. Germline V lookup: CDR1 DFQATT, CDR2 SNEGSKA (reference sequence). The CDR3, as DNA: TGCAGTGCCGATACTAGCGGGGGGCCCAATGAGCAGTTCTTC. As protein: CSADTSGGPNEQFF.

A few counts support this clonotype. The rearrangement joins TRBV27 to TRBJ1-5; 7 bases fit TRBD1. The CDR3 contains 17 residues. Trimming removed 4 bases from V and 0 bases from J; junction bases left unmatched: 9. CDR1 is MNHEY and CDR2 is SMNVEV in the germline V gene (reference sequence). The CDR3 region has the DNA TGTGCCAGCAGTTCCCAGGGGGGAGTTTATAGCAATCAGCCCCAGCATTTT. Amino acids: CASSSQGGVYSNQPQHF.

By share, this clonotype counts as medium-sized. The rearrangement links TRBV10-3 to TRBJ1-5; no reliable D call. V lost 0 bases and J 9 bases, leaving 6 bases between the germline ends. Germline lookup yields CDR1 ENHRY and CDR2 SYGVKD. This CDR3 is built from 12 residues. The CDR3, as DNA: TGTGCCATCAGTGAGTCTGAGGGGCCCCAGCATTTT. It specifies CAISESEGPQHF.

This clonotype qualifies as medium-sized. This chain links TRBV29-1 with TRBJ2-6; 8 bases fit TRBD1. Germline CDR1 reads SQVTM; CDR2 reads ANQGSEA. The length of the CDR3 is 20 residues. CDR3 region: CSHQRGDRLNSISGANVLTF. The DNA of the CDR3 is TGCAGTCACCAAAGGGGGGACAGGCTCAATTCGATCTCTGGGGCCAACGTCCTGACTTTC.

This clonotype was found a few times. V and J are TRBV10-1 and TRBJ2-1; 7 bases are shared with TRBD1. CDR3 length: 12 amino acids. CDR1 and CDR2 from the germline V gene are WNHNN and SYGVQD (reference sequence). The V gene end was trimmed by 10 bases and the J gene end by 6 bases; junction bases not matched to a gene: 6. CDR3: CATRGIGNEQFF. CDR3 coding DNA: TGCGCCACCAGGGGGATCGGCAATGAGCAGTTCTTC.

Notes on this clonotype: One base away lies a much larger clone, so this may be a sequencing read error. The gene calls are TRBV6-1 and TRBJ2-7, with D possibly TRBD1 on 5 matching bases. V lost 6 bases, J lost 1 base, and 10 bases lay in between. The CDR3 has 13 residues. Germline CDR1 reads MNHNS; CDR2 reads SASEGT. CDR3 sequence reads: CASSRQTSYEQYF. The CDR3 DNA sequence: TGTGCCAGCAGCCGACAGACTTCCTACGAGCAGTACTTC.

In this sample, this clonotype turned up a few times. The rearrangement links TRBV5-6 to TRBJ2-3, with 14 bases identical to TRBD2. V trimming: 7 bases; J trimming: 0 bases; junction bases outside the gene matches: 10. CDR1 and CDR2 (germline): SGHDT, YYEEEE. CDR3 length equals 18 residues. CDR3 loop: CASRSGTSGGLSTDTQYF. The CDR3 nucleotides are TGTGCCAGCCGATCGGGGACTAGCGGGGGACTAAGCACAGATACGCAGTATTTT.